This TCR beta chain appears in the sequencing data of a study of OX40 agonist ivuxolimab in advanced cancers. Study information: Three patients showed partial responses: one hepatocellular carcinoma and two cutaneous melanoma cases.

Libraries were prepared by immunoSEQ multiplex PCR; TCRdb keeps only in-frame clonotypes and omits some of them. Of roughly 90,000 clones detected, just over 90% appear once; the ten largest clones hold 0.3% to 0.4%. Trimming removed 5 bases from V and 6 bases from J; junction bases left unmatched: 10. The CDR3 totals 16 residues. The germline CDR1 and CDR2 sequences are SGHNT and YENEEA. This TCR was sampled from an adult with an advanced solid tumor such as melanoma, head and neck, liver or kidney cancer. The chain couples TRBV11-3 to TRBJ2-2, with 9 bases matching TRBD2. The specimen was CD4+ or CD8+ T cells sorted from blood, collected in a trial of the OX40 agonist ivuxolimab. The CDR3 DNA reads TGTGCCAGCAGCCAAGCAGGTAGCGGGAGCTCCGGGGAGCTGTTTTTT. This encodes CASSQAGSGSSGELFF.